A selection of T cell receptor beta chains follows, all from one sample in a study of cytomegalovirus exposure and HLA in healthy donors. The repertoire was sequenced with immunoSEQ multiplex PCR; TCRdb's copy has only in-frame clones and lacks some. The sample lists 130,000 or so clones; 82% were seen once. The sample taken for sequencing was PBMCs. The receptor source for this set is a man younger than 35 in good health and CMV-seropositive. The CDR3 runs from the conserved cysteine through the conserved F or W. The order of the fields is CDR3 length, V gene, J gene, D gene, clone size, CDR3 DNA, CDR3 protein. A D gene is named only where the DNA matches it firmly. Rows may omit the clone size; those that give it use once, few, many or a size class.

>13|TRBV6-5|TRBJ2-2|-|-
TGTGCCAGCAGCCGGACAGTAACCGGGGAGCTGTTTTTT
CASSRTVTGELFF
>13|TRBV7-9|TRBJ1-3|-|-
TGTGCCAGCAGCTTCGGTTCTGGAAACACCATATATTTT
CASSFGSGNTIYF
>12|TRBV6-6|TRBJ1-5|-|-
TGTGCCACATCGGGATGGTCTCAGCCCCAGCATTTT
CATSGWSQPQHF
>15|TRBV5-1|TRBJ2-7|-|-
TGCGCCAGCAGCTTGGGAGAAAGCACGTCCTACGAGCAGTACTTC
CASSLGESTSYEQYF
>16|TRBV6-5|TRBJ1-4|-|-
TGTGCCAGCAGTTACCTAATACCTGCCTTTAATGAAAAACTGTTTTTT
CASSYLIPAFNEKLFF
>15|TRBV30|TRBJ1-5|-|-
TGTGCCTCACCGGGCGAGAGGGACAACGGTCAGCCCCAGCATTTT
CASPGERDNGQPQHF
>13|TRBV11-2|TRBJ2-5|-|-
TGTGCCAGCAGCCAGACAGTACAAGAGACCCAGTACTTC
CASSQTVQETQYF
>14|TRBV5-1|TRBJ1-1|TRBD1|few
TGCGCCAGCAGCGCCGGGACAGGGAAGACTGAAGCTTTCTTT
CASSAGTGKTEAFF
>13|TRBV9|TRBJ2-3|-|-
TGTGCCAGCTCCGGGGATGATACAGATACGCAGTATTTT
CASSGDDTDTQYF
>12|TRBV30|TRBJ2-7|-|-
TGTGCCTGGAGTGTTCCCAGTCACGAGCAGTACTTC
CAWSVPSHEQYF
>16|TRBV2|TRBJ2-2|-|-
TGTGCCAGCAGTGAAGGAACGGGAACGTTGAGCGGGGAGCTGTTTTTT
CASSEGTGTLSGELFF
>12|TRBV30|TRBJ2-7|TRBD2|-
TGTGCCTGGACTAGCGGGCCCTACGAGCAGTACTTC
CAWTSGPYEQYF
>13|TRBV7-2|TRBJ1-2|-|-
TGTGCCAGCAGCCTAAGGATGATCAGGGCCGGATCTTTC
CASSLRMIRAGSF
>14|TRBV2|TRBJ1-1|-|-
TGTGCCAGCAGTGAGATCTTTGGGCAGGCTGAAGCTTTCTTT
CASSEIFGQAEAFF
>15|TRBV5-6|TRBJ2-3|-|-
TGTGCCAGCAGCTTGGGACAGCATAGCACAGATACGCAGTATTTT
CASSLGQHSTDTQYF
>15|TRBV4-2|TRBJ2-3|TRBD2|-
TGTGCCAGCAGCCAAGATCGGCTAGCGGGAGGGTCGCAGTATTTT
CASSQDRLAGGSQYF
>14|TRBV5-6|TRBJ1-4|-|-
TGTGCCAGCAGCTTAGGCAGGGGAGGGGAAAAACTGTTTTTT
CASSLGRGGEKLFF
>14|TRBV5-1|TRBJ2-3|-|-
TGCGCCAGCTCCGGGACTCCAGCAGCGGATACGCAGTATTTT
CASSGTPAADTQYF
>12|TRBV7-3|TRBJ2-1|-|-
TGTGCCAGCAGCCTCGGAGCGAATGAGCAGTTCTTC
CASSLGANEQFF
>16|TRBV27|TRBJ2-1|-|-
TGTGCCAGCAGAAACCAACTAGCAACAATATACAATGAGCAGTTCTTC
CASRNQLATIYNEQFF
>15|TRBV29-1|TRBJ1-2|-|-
TGCAGCGTTGGTCAGGGTAGGGGATCCAACTATGGCTACACCTTC
CSVGQGRGSNYGYTF
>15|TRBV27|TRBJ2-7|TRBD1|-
TGTGCCAGCAGTGCCCCGGACAGGGGGAACTACGAGCAGTGCTTC
CASSAPDRGNYEQCF
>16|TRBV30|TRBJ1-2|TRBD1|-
TGTGCCTGGAGTGTACGCAGGGGGCAACCGAGCTATGGCTACACCTTC
CAWSVRRGQPSYGYTF
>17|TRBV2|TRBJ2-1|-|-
TGTGCCAGCAGTGAATTGCCCCTAGCGAACTCCTACAATGAGCAGTTCTTC
CASSELPLANSYNEQFF
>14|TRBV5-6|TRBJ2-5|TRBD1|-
TGTGCCAGCAGCTATGACAGGGGGAAGGAGACCCAGTACTTC
CASSYDRGKETQYF
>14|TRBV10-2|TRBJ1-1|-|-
TGCGCCAGTCTTGATGGGCTATGGGCCACTGAAGCTTTCTTT
CASLDGLWATEAFF
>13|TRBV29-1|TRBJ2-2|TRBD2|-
TGCAGCGCCCGGGGGGGGAACACCGGGGAGCTGTTTTTT
CSARGGNTGELFF
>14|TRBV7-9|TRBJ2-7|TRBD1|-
TGTGCCAGCAGCTTTTCGACAGGGAACTACGAGCAGTACTTC
CASSFSTGNYEQYF
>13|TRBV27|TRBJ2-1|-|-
TGTGCCAGCAGTCGAGGAACCTACAATGAGCAGTTCTTC
CASSRGTYNEQFF
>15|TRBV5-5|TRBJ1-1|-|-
TGTGCCAGCAGCTTTTTTCTAGGGGGAAATACTGAAGCTTTCTTT
CASSFFLGGNTEAFF